The rows below give T cell receptor beta chains drawn from one sample of a study of cytomegalovirus exposure and HLA in healthy donors. Sequenced by immunoSEQ multiplex PCR; TCRdb stores in-frame clones only, minus some. Listed are about 140,000 clones; under 3.5% falls within the top ten. What was sequenced was PBMCs. These TCRs come from a man aged 40-55 years in good health and CMV-seronegative. The CDR3 runs from the conserved cysteine through the conserved F or W. A D gene is named only where the DNA matches it firmly.

>TRBV25-1|TRBJ1-1|TRBD1
TGTGCCAGCAGTGAAGGGACAGGGCTTGAAGCTTTCTTT
CASSEGTGLEAFF
>TRBV28|TRBJ2-2|NA
TGTGCCAGCGGAACAGAACCGAACAGCCCCGGGGAGCTGTTTTTT
CASGTEPNSPGELFF
>TRBV9|TRBJ2-1|TRBD2
TGTGCCAGCAGCGAAGTGGGTAGCGGGGGAGGGTATGAGCAGTTCTTC
CASSEVGSGGGYEQFF
>TRBV28|TRBJ1-2|NA
TGTGCCAGCAGTTTACGGACAGTTTTCTATGGCTACACCTTC
CASSLRTVFYGYTF
>TRBV19|TRBJ1-5|NA
TGTGCCAGTAAAGACAGGACCCGAAGAAACAATCAGCCCCAGCATTTT
CASKDRTRRNNQPQHF
>TRBV6-1|TRBJ1-1|NA
TGTGCCAGCAGTGAAATCGGTGAAGCTTTCTTT
CASSEIGEAFF
>TRBV6-1|TRBJ2-5|NA
TGTGCCAGCACGGACTTTTGGGGGACCCAGTACTTC
CASTDFWGTQYF
>TRBV7-9|TRBJ2-2|NA
TGTGCCAGCAGCTTAGCGGGGCCCGGGACCGGGGAGCTGTTTTTT
CASSLAGPGTGELFF
>TRBV5-4|TRBJ2-7|TRBD1
TGTGCCAGCAGCTTGGAAAAAGGACAGGGCAACAGGGAGCAGTACTTC
CASSLEKGQGNREQYF
>TRBV4-2|TRBJ2-2|NA
TGTGCCAGCAGCCAAGGCGGGGGCTCGGGCACCGGGGAGCTGTTTTTT
CASSQGGGSGTGELFF
>TRBV7-2|TRBJ1-6|TRBD1
TGTGCCAGCAACACAGGGGGCGGAGGACCCCTCCACTTT
CASNTGGGGPLHF
>TRBV19|TRBJ1-5|NA
TGTGCCAGTAGGACAGCTATGTATAGCAATCAGCCCCAGCATTTT
CASRTAMYSNQPQHF
>TRBV6-5|TRBJ1-4|TRBD1
TGTGCCAGCAGTTATAGTGGGACAGACTATGAAAAACTGTTTTTT
CASSYSGTDYEKLFF
>TRBV21-1|TRBJ2-5|NA
TGTGCCAGCAGCAAAGGGGGGGGGAAGGAGACCCAGTACTTC
CASSKGGGKETQYF
>TRBV19|TRBJ1-1|NA
TGTGCCAGTAGTACGCGGACAGACATTGAAGCTTTCTTT
CASSTRTDIEAFF
>TRBV7-2|TRBJ2-7|NA
TGTGCCAGCAGCCCCTGGGCGTTAGCCTACGAGCAGTACTTC
CASSPWALAYEQYF
>TRBV20-1|TRBJ2-1|NA
TGCAGTGCTACCGAACTCCCGCTGCAGTTCTTC
CSATELPLQFF
>TRBV7-7|TRBJ2-5|NA
TGTGCCAGCAGCCCGGGGGCACAGGGGTTAGTTGAGACCCAGTACTTC
CASSPGAQGLVETQYF
>TRBV2|TRBJ2-3|NA
TGTGCCAGCAGTGAGTGGGGGCTAACAGATACGCAGTATTTT
CASSEWGLTDTQYF
>TRBV19|TRBJ2-1|TRBD1
TGTGCCAGTACGGACGGGGCAGGGGGCTTCGATGAGCAGTTCTTC
CASTDGAGGFDEQFF
>TRBV6-5|TRBJ1-1|NA
TGTGCCAGCAGGGCCCCAGGGTCCACTGAAGCTTTCTTT
CASRAPGSTEAFF
>TRBV9|TRBJ2-3|NA
TGTGCCAGCAGCGTAGGACCCGGGGGCACAGATACGCAGTATTTT
CASSVGPGGTDTQYF
>TRBV4-2|TRBJ2-1|TRBD2
TGTGCCAGCAGCCAAGATCCCCCCGAGAACCCCCTAGCGGGGGGTTGGGATGAGCAGTTCTTC
CASSQDPPENPLAGGWDEQFF
>TRBV19|TRBJ1-2|TRBD1
TGTGCCAGTAGAGCAACAGGGGCCGACTATGGCTACACCTTC
CASRATGADYGYTF
>TRBV10-3|TRBJ2-1|NA
TGTGCCTCCCGGACTGAGAGCCCCAATGAGCAGTTCTTC
CASRTESPNEQFF
>TRBV6-5|TRBJ2-5|NA
TGTGCCAGCAGTTACGGGCAGACCCAGTACTTC
CASSYGQTQYF
>TRBV28|TRBJ1-1|NA
TGTGCCAGCACAGGGGCGATAGCTTTCTTT
CASTGAIAFF
>TRBV7-9|TRBJ2-5|TRBD2
TGTGCCAGCAGCGCGATTGGGACTACACAAGAGACCCAGTACTTC
CASSAIGTTQETQYF
>TRBV19|TRBJ1-4|NA
TGTGCCAGTAGTATCCGTAATGAAAAACTGTTTTTT
CASSIRNEKLFF
>TRBV2|TRBJ1-2|TRBD1
TGTGCCAGCAGGGGACAGATTAACTATGGCTACACCTTC
CASRGQINYGYTF
>TRBV27|TRBJ1-1|TRBD1
TGTGCCAGCAGTTTATCGTGGACAGGGGCGAGCAATAAAGCTTTCTTT
CASSLSWTGASNKAFF
>TRBV19|TRBJ2-5|NA
TGTGCCAGTAGTATGGGACTCAAAGAGACCCAGTACTTC
CASSMGLKETQYF
>TRBV30|TRBJ2-4|TRBD1
TGTGCCTCCGGACAGGGGCTGTCCAAAAACATTCAGTACTTC
CASGQGLSKNIQYF
>TRBV21-1|TRBJ1-2|NA
TGTGCCAGCAGCAAAAGATCCGGGACAGTCACTTACTATGGCTACACCTTC
CASSKRSGTVTYYGYTF
>TRBV5-8|TRBJ1-3|NA
TGTGCCAGCAGCGCTTTGCCGGACAGCCCGGGAAACACCATATATTTT
CASSALPDSPGNTIYF
>TRBV2|TRBJ1-1|TRBD1
TGTGCCAGCAGTGATGCCGGGACAGGGGTTAACACTGAAGCTTTCTTT
CASSDAGTGVNTEAFF
>TRBV5-1|TRBJ1-5|NA
TGCGCCAGCAGAATTACCGGGGATAGCAATCAGCCCCAGCATTTT
CASRITGDSNQPQHF
>TRBV19|TRBJ2-1|NA
TGTGCCAGTAGGCCCGAGGGCATCAGCTCCTACAATGAGCAGTTCTTC
CASRPEGISSYNEQFF
>TRBV7-9|TRBJ2-1|NA
TGTGCCAGCAGCTTAGTAGGGGGAAGGAGATCAGGGCAGTTCTTC
CASSLVGGRRSGQFF
>TRBV11-2|TRBJ2-3|NA
TGTGCCAGCAGCTTGGTCTTGGAGGAACCGGATACGCAGTATTTT
CASSLVLEEPDTQYF
>TRBV4-2|TRBJ1-1|NA
TGTGCCAGCAGGACAATTCAGGAGACTAATATGAACACTGAAGCTTTCTTT
CASRTIQETNMNTEAFF
>TRBV27|TRBJ2-6|NA
TGTGCCAGCAGACAGGTCCTTAAATCTGGGGCCAACGTCCTGACTTTC
CASRQVLKSGANVLTF
>TRBV28|TRBJ1-1|TRBD1
TGTGCCAGCAGTCCCGGCAGGGGGATGATGATGAACACTGAAGCTTTCTTT
CASSPGRGMMMNTEAFF
>TRBV4-2|TRBJ2-1|NA
TGTGCCAGCAGCCAGCCCGACTCGAGCTCCTACAATGAGCAGTTCTTC
CASSQPDSSSYNEQFF
>TRBV10-3|TRBJ1-1|NA
TGTGCCATCACCCTGTCTCCCAACACTGAAGCTTTCTTT
CAITLSPNTEAFF
>TRBV10-3|TRBJ2-7|TRBD1
TGTGCCATCAACTCCGGGACAGGGGGCTACGAGCAGTACTTC
CAINSGTGGYEQYF
>TRBV5-4|TRBJ2-5|NA
TGTGCCAGCAATGCAGGGCCACAGGAGACCCAGTACTTC
CASNAGPQETQYF
>TRBV5-1|TRBJ1-4|NA
TGCGCCAGCAGCTTGAGGGGGACTAATGAAAAACTGTTTTTT
CASSLRGTNEKLFF
>TRBV4-1|TRBJ1-6|TRBD1
TGCGCCAGCAGCCAATTGACCGGGACAGGGGACTTTTATAATTCACCCCTCCACTTT
CASSQLTGTGDFYNSPLHF
>TRBV5-6|TRBJ2-7|TRBD1
TGTGCCAGCAGCTTACAAGGGACAGCCTACGAGCAGTACTTC
CASSLQGTAYEQYF
>TRBV9|TRBJ2-7|NA
TGTGCCAGCAGCGTAGGTGGGTCGGGTCCCTACGAGCAGTACTTC
CASSVGGSGPYEQYF
>TRBV7-2|TRBJ2-1|TRBD2
TGTGCCAGCAGCCCGATACTAGCGGGGGCAAGAGAACCGTTCTTC
CASSPILAGAREPFF
>TRBV19|TRBJ2-3|TRBD2
TGTGCCAGTAGTCTCCTAGCGGGGGGGGACACAGATACGCAGTATTTT
CASSLLAGGDTDTQYF
>TRBV5-1|TRBJ1-6|TRBD1
TGCGCCAGCAGCCTTGACAGGGGTGGCAATTCACCCCTCCACTTT
CASSLDRGGNSPLHF
>TRBV2|TRBJ1-1|NA
TGTGCCAGCAGCCGTCAGGGCGGCACTGAAGCTTTCTTT
CASSRQGGTEAFF
>TRBV29-1|TRBJ2-2|NA
TGCAGCGTTCGCGGGTCAAGTGGGCAGCAGAGAACCGGGGAGCTGTTTTTT
CSVRGSSGQQRTGELFF
>TRBV30|TRBJ2-2|NA
TGTGCCTGGAACGGATATGGACTAACATCGTCGGCCGGGGAGCTGTTTTTT
CAWNGYGLTSSAGELFF